A single T cell receptor (beta chain) is shown here with its context. The antigen remains unidentified. Sequenced by immunoSEQ multiplex PCR; TCRdb stores in-frame clones only, minus some. The table has about 76,000 clones, 70% to 90% seen once; the top ten hold approximately 5.1%. This entry is derived from a study of OX40 agonist ivuxolimab in advanced cancers. Study at large: Patients took ivuxolimab, an agonistic anti-OX40 (CD134) antibody. Ivuxolimab was administered intravenously to patients at 0.01 to 10 mg/kg every 2 weeks.

The CDR3 extends over 15 amino acids. The trim removed 2 bases at V and 2 bases at J, leaving 3 bases unmatched. CDR1 MNHEY and CDR2 SMNVEV come from the germline V gene (reference sequence). Points from the study as a whole: CD8+ T cells (on average) carried more expanded clones than CD4+ T cells.

Here the sequenced sample was CD4+ or CD8+ T cells sorted from blood, taken in a trial of the OX40 agonist ivuxolimab. The clonotype was recovered from an adult with an advanced solid tumor such as melanoma, head and neck, liver or kidney cancer. The chain joins TRBV27 to TRBJ2-1, with TRBD1 matching 7 bases. The CDR3 coding sequence is TGTGCCAGCAGTTTACGGGACAGAGCCTACAATGAGCAGTTCTTC. It codes for CASSLRDRAYNEQFF.